Shown below are 27 T cell receptor beta chains from a single sample sequenced in a study of T cell repertoires in cytomegalovirus infection. TCRdb re-called the reads through MiXCR, storing one row per CDR3 protein. The sample consists of hundreds of thousands of distinct CDR3 sequences, about 11% of them appearing once. Sequencing input: PBMCs. Receptors originate from a human donor in good health (CMV status not recorded). Some clones in this sample may be carry-over from other donors' samples.

The rearrangement uses TRBV7-3 and TRBJ1-4; no definite D call. Trimming pared 10 bases from V and 4 bases from J, leaving 13 bases between. CDR3 length: 13 residues. CDR1 and CDR2 from the germline V gene are SGHTA and FQGTGA. The CDR3 DNA reads TGTGCCACTGGACCAGGAGTTAATGAAAAACTGTTTTTT. The encoded protein is CATGPGVNEKLFF.

This clonotype has more than one count but fewer than ten. This sequence joins TRBV25-1 and TRBJ1-2; 9 nucleotides match TRBD1. The length of the CDR3 is 13 residues. Germline CDR1 reads MGHDK; CDR2 reads SYGVNS. V dropped 4 bases and J dropped 7; count of bases not matched to a gene: 4. CDR3 sequence reads: CASSGGQGFGYTF. The DNA of the CDR3 is TGTGCCAGCAGTGGGGGACAGGGATTTGGCTACACCTTC.

Many counts were recorded for this clonotype. The CDR3 region has the DNA TGTGCCAGCAGCCAGGGTCGGGGGACAGGGGGCTTTGGCTACACCTTC. Encoded protein: CASSQGRGTGGFGYTF. V gene TRBV7-8 combines with J gene TRBJ1-2; 12 bases match TRBD1. The CDR3 is 16 residues long. J gave up 7 bases and V 5 bases, and 11 bases lay outside the gene matches. Germline CDR1 reads SGHVS; CDR2 reads FQNEAQ.

This clonotype was seen ten or more times. The CDR3 loop is CASSLERDETQYF. The CDR3 region has the DNA TGTGCCAGCAGTTTAGAAAGGGATGAGACCCAGTACTTC. The chain has TRBV12-3 or TRBV12-4 and TRBJ2-5; D gene unclear. The V gene lost 1 base and the J gene lost 5 bases, with 8 bases spanning the gap. This CDR3 has 13 residues.

This clonotype was counted many times. The chain links TRBV6-1 to TRBJ1-5; maybe TRBD1 (5 bases). The germline CDR1 and CDR2 sequences are MNHNS and SASEGT. CDR3 length equals 14 residues. Trimming pared 5 bases from V and 5 bases from J, leaving 13 bases between. As DNA, the CDR3 is TGTGCCAGCAGTCACAGAGGGGATCATCAGCCCCAGCATTTT. Translation gives CASSHRGDHQPQHF.

This clonotype occurred many times. The chain joins TRBV5-1 to TRBJ2-2; 7 positions match TRBD2. The CDR3 is made up of 16 amino acids. Germline CDR1 reads SGHRS; CDR2 reads YFSETQ. V dropped 4 bases and J dropped 6; count of bases not matched to a gene: 12. CDR3 coding DNA: TGCGCCAGCAGCCCCGTTAACCAGCGGGATTCCGGGGAGCTGTTTTTT. Protein product: CASSPVNQRDSGELFF.

V usage is TRBV20-1 and J usage is TRBJ2-7; TRBD1 matches 9 bases. Trimming at V came to 6 bases and at J to 2 bases, leaving 5 bases not matched to a gene. CDR1 is DFQATT, CDR2 SNEGSKA, per germline (reference sequence). The length of the CDR3 is 13 residues. CDR3 loop: CSASTGGAYEQYF. CDR3 bases: TGCAGTGCGTCGACAGGGGGGGCCTACGAGCAGTACTTC.

This clonotype was seen at least ten times. The chain is built from TRBV11-2 and TRBJ1-5, with a tentative D call TRBD1 (6 bases). The V and J ends lost 5 bases and 7 bases respectively, with 12 bases between them. Per the germline V gene, CDR1 is SGHAT and CDR2 is FQNNGV. This CDR3 region has 13 residues. In nucleotides, the CDR3 is TGTGCCAGCAGCACGACCACAGGGCAGCCCCAGCATTTT. Translating it yields CASSTTTGQPQHF.

Comments on this clonotype: One end of the junction does not line up with germline, which may come from a read error. The J gene is TRBJ1-2, the V gene TRBV6-5; TRBD1 agrees at 7 bases. The CDR3 is 14 amino acids. Looked up from germline, CDR1 is MNHEY and CDR2 is SVGAGI. The DNA for the CDR3 is TGTGCCGGCAGTTACTCAAAAGAGACAGGGGGCTACACCTTC. Translated, it gives CAGSYSKETGGYTF.

This clonotype was seen ten or more times. This chain uses TRBV19 with TRBJ1-6; D may be TRBD1 (6 bases). The CDR3 has 14 amino acids. The germline V gene encodes CDR1 LNHDA and CDR2 SQIVND (reference sequence). Trimming removed 4 bases at V and 6 bases at J, with 10 bases between. The CDR3 sequence: CASSTGTSNSPLHF. For the CDR3, the DNA is TGTGCCAGTAGTACCGGGACAAGTAATTCACCCCTCCACTTT.

This clonotype was picked up many times. This chain joins TRBV15 and TRBJ2-5; unclear D gene. The V end was cut by 0 bases, the J end by 5 bases, with 10 bases between. Germline V gene sequence: CDR1 LNHNV, CDR2 YYDKDF (reference sequence). The CDR3 runs to 14 residues. The CDR3 DNA sequence: TGTGCCACCAGCAGAGACCCAGGCGGCGAGACCCAGTACTTC. Translating gives CATSRDPGGETQYF.

This clonotype was seen ten or more times. The V gene is TRBV27, the J gene TRBJ2-3, with TRBD2 matching over 8 bases. The length of the CDR3 is 16 residues. V dropped 3 bases and J dropped 0; count of bases not matched to a gene: 5. Germline V gene sequence: CDR1 MNHEY, CDR2 SMNVEV (reference sequence). The CDR3 region is CASSLGGGGSTDTQYF. CDR3 DNA: TGTGCCAGCAGTTTGGGTGGCGGGGGGAGCACAGATACGCAGTATTTT.

The gene calls are TRBV19 and TRBJ2-2; D perhaps matches TRBD1 (6 bases). V lost 6 bases to trimming and J lost 7 bases, with 18 bases between them. There are 15 residues in the CDR3. CDR1 and CDR2 (germline): LNHDA, SQIVND (reference sequence). The CDR3 DNA sequence: TGTGCCAGTAGCCGGGACCTCGCAGGGGTCGGGGAGCTGTTTTTT. Residues: CASSRDLAGVGELFF. Looking up the rest from reference TRBV19 and TRBJ2-2 gives the full variable domain: DGGITQSPKYLFRKEGQNVTLSCEQNLNHDAMYWYRQDPGQGLRLIYYSQIVNDFQKGDIAEGYSVSREKKESFPLTVTSAQKNPTAFYLCASSRDLAGVGELFFGEGSRLTVL.

The gene calls are TRBV4-2 and TRBJ2-3; perhaps TRBD2 as D (5 bases). Germline CDR1 reads LGHNA; CDR2 reads YNFKEQ. This CDR3 comprises 14 residues. The V end was cut by 4 bases, the J end by 7 bases, with 15 bases between. Here the CDR3 reads CASSPSGEGNTQYF. The CDR3 nucleotides read TGTGCCAGCAGCCCCTCTGGTGAGGGAAATACGCAGTATTTT.

This clonotype was observed at least ten times. This sequence joins TRBV12-3 or TRBV12-4 and TRBJ2-7; the D gene could be TRBD1 or TRBD2 (5 bases each). The CDR3 is 13 residues long. V lost 4 bases to trimming and J lost 4 bases, with 11 bases between them. The chain's CDR3 is CASSWGRHYEQYF. In DNA form, the CDR3 reads TGTGCCAGCAGTTGGGGACGGCATTACGAGCAGTACTTC.

This clonotype was seen at least ten times. The V and J genes are TRBV19 and TRBJ2-7; D gene unclear. The V and J ends lost 0 bases and 0 bases respectively, with 12 bases between them. CDR1 is LNHDA and CDR2 is SQIVND in the germline V gene (reference sequence). This CDR3 has 16 amino acids. In DNA form, the CDR3 reads TGTGCCAGTAGTATAGATCCCAGGATCCCCTCCTACGAGCAGTACTTC. Translation gives CASSIDPRIPSYEQYF.

This clonotype has ten or more counts. The genes are TRBV7-2 and TRBJ1-6; 7 bases agree with TRBD1. There are 16 residues in the CDR3. Germline V gives CDR1 SGHTA, CDR2 FQGNSA. The J segment lost 4 bases and the V segment lost 8 bases, leaving 11 bases of the junction unmatched. This CDR3 is CASGSGTDLYNSPLHF. DNA of the CDR3: TGTGCCAGCGGGTCCGGGACAGACTTGTATAATTCACCCCTCCACTTT. Together with reference TRBV7-2 and TRBJ1-6, the CDR3 gives the full variable domain: GAGVSQSPSNKVTEKGKDVELRCDPISGHTALYWYRQSLGQGLEFLIYFQGNSAPDKSGLPSDRFSAERTGGSVSTLTIQRTQQEDSAVYLCASGSGTDLYNSPLHFGNGTRLTVT.

The V and J genes are TRBV13 and TRBJ2-3; 10 bases map to TRBD1. The germline CDR1 and CDR2 sequences are PRHDT and FYEKMQ (reference sequence). Trimming cost V 5 bases and J 2 bases; bases outside gene matches: 10. The CDR3 runs to 17 residues. The CDR3 sequence is CASSPRGQGSATDTQYF. CDR3 nucleotide sequence: TGTGCCAGCAGCCCGAGGGGACAGGGGTCGGCCACAGATACGCAGTATTTT.

This clonotype was observed a few times. The gene calls are TRBV20-1 and TRBJ2-1; 8 bases map to TRBD2. Germline lookup yields CDR1 DFQATT and CDR2 SNEGSKA (reference sequence). The CDR3 loop spans 15 amino acids. The ends lost 0 bases at V and 4 bases at J; junction bases unmatched: 5. In DNA, the CDR3 is TGCAGTGCTAGAGACTACGCGGGGGGTTACAATGAGCAGTTCTTC. Translating it yields CSARDYAGGYNEQFF.

In its sample, this clonotype was seen many times. This chain connects TRBV19 to TRBJ2-1; tentative D call: TRBD2 (5 bases). The V gene's germline CDR1 is LNHDA and CDR2 SQIVND (reference sequence). The V end was cut by 3 bases, the J end by 2 bases, with 11 bases between. The CDR3 is made up of 15 amino acids. CDR3 sequence: CASSISGTAYNEQFF. Here the CDR3 DNA reads TGTGCCAGTAGTATCAGCGGCACCGCCTACAATGAGCAGTTCTTC.

V usage is TRBV20-1 and J usage is TRBJ1-2; 7 nucleotides align to TRBD1. This CDR3 region has 17 residues. V was pared by 0 bases and J by 4 bases, with 14 bases of the junction left unmatched. The germline V gene encodes CDR1 DFQATT and CDR2 SNEGSKA (reference sequence). CDR3 region: CSARDGRAGGGGYGYTF. In DNA form, the CDR3 reads TGCAGTGCTAGAGACGGGAGGGCAGGGGGGGGGGGCTATGGCTACACCTTC.

This clonotype was found many times. This sequence joins TRBV2 and TRBJ2-1; perhaps TRBD1 as D (5 bases). The germline V gene has CDR1 SNHLY and CDR2 FYNNEI. This CDR3 spans 15 amino acids. Trimming shortened V by 6 bases and J by 3 bases, and 15 bases separated the two germline ends. The DNA of the CDR3 is TGTGCCAGCAGGCCTCTTGACAGTGGCTACAATGAGCAGTTCTTC. Translation: CASRPLDSGYNEQFF. The full variable domain, in which reference TRBV2 and TRBJ2-1 provide the parts outside the CDR3, is EPEVTQTPSHQVTQMGQEVILRCVPISNHLYFYWYRQILGQKVEFLVSFYNNEISEKSEIFDDQFSVERPDGSNFTLKIRSTKLEDSAMYFCASRPLDSGYNEQFFGPGTRLTVL.

This clonotype was seen ten or more times. The CDR3 loop reads CASSAITDSLRNYGYTF. DNA for the CDR3: TGTGCCAGCAGCGCAATTACCGACAGCTTGCGTAACTATGGCTACACCTTC. The genes are TRBV9 and TRBJ1-2, with a possible D match to TRBD1 (5 bases). The CDR3 runs 17 residues. Germline CDR1 is SGDLS and CDR2 is YYNGEE. Trimming pared 3 bases from V and 1 base from J, leaving 19 bases between.

There are many counts of this clonotype. Here the CDR3 DNA reads TGTGCCAGCAGTTTAATCACAGATTACCAAGAGACCCAGTACTTC. It codes for CASSLITDYQETQYF. The chain carries TRBV27 and TRBJ2-5; D is undetermined. CDR3 size: 15 residues. Trimming took 2 bases from V and 0 from J, leaving 10 bases between them. Germline-derived CDR1 and CDR2 are MNHEY and SMNVEV (reference sequence).

This clonotype was seen many times. The V call is TRBV6-1, the J call TRBJ1-4; 7 bases line up with TRBD1. This CDR3 has 14 residues. Germline CDR1 MNHNS, CDR2 SASEGT. V lost 7 bases and J lost 4; bases outside the gene matches: 6. The CDR3 is CASKGARNNEKLFF. In DNA, the CDR3 is TGTGCCAGCAAGGGGGCGCGCAATAATGAAAAACTGTTTTTT.

Comments on this clonotype: An end of the junction does not agree with germline; a read error may underlie this. The chain is built from TRBV13 and TRBJ2-1; 11 bases are shared with TRBD2. CDR1 and CDR2 from the germline V gene are PRHDT and FYEKMQ (reference sequence). The CDR3 runs 17 residues. DNA for the CDR3: TGTGCCCGCAGCTTACCTAGCGGGGGGTACCGCCTCAATGAGCAGTTCTTC. Translation gives CARSLPSGGYRLNEQFF.

This clonotype was detected ten times or more. The CDR3 coding sequence is TGTGCCAGCAGCCCCGGGAGAGGGGGCAATCAGCCCCAGCATTTT. It is translated as CASSPGRGGNQPQHF. The rearrangement links TRBV7-9 to TRBJ1-5, with D possibly matching TRBD1 (5 bases). Trimming shortened V by 5 bases and J by 2 bases, and 13 bases separated the two germline ends. Germline V gene data show CDR1 as SEHNR and CDR2 as FQNEAQ (reference sequence). The CDR3 totals 15 residues.